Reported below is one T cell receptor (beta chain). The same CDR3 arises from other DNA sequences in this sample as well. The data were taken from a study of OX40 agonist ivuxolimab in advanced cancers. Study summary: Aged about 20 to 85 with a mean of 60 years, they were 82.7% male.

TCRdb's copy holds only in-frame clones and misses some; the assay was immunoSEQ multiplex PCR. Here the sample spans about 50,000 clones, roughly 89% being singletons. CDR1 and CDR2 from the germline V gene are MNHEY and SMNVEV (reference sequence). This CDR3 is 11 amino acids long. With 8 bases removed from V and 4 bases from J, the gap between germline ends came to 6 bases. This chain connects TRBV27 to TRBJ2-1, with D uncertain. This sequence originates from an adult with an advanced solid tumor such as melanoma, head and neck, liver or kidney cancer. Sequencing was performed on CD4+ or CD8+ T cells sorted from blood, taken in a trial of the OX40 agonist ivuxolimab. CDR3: CASSLYNEQFF. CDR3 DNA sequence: TGTGCCAGCTCCCTTTACAATGAGCAGTTCTTC.